One and the same sample provided the 14 T cell receptor beta chains below, sequenced in a study of cytomegalovirus exposure and HLA in healthy donors. Assay used: immunoSEQ multiplex PCR; TCRdb lists only in-frame clones, some missing. Among 250,000 to 300,000 clones, 90% were seen once, and the ten largest hold 0.35% to 0.4%. Source material: PBMCs. These receptors were collected from a young woman in good health and CMV-seronegative.

V gene TRBV27 combines with J gene TRBJ1-2; D may be TRBD1 (5 bases). V dropped 6 bases and J dropped 4 bases, with 18 bases sitting between them. Germline V gene data show CDR1 as MNHEY and CDR2 as SMNVEV (reference sequence). The CDR3 extends over 15 amino acids. The CDR3 nucleotides read TGTGCCAGCAGCCTAATGTCGGGGGGTGGCTATGGCTACACCTTC. It specifies CASSLMSGGGYGYTF.

The gene calls are TRBV5-1 and TRBJ2-3, with 15 bases that match TRBD2. The trim removed 4 bases at V and 8 bases at J, leaving 11 bases unmatched. The CDR3 length is 17 residues. Germline V lookup: CDR1 SGHRS, CDR2 YFSETQ. The CDR3 bases are TGCGCCAGCAGCCTCGTACCGGGACTAGCGGGGGGAGGTACGCAGTATTTT. It yields the protein CASSLVPGLAGGGTQYF.

This chain connects TRBV2 to TRBJ2-3; the D gene is possibly TRBD1 (6 bases). The V gene's germline CDR1 is SNHLY and CDR2 FYNNEI. The CDR3 totals 13 residues. V dropped 3 bases and J dropped 5 bases, with 9 bases sitting between them. The CDR3 loop reads CASSEGAGDTQYF. The CDR3 DNA sequence: TGTGCCAGCAGTGAGGGGGCGGGAGATACGCAGTATTTT.

The J gene is TRBJ1-6, the V gene TRBV7-3; D gene ambiguous. Per germline, CDR1 SGHTA and CDR2 FQGTGA. The CDR3 sequence is 12 residues long. V lost 5 bases, J lost 14 bases, and 13 bases lay in between. The CDR3 region is CASSADRRSLHF. The CDR3 DNA is TGTGCCAGCAGCGCCGACCGGAGGTCCCTCCACTTT. The full variable domain, in which reference TRBV7-3 and TRBJ1-6 provide the parts outside the CDR3, is GAGVSQTPSNKVTEKGKYVELRCDPISGHTALYWYRQSLGQGPEFLIYFQGTGAADDSGLPNDRFFAVRPEGSVSTLKIQRTERGDSAVYLCASSADRRSLHFGNGTRLTVT.

The V and J genes are TRBV6-5 and TRBJ1-5, with a weak D call TRBD1 (5 bases). The CDR3 extends over 15 amino acids. Germline CDR1 is MNHEY and CDR2 is SVGAGI. V lost 4 bases and J 0 bases, leaving 10 bases between the germline ends. In DNA, the CDR3 is TGTGCCAGCAGTTCGCAGGGCTATAGCAATCAGCCCCAGCATTTT. Amino acid sequence: CASSSQGYSNQPQHF.

The V call is TRBV5-4, the J call TRBJ2-7; 8 nucleotides match TRBD1. CDR3 length equals 15 residues. The V gene's germline CDR1 is SGHNT and CDR2 YYREEE (reference sequence). V gave up 0 bases and J gave up 3 bases; unmatched junction bases: 5. CDR3 DNA: TGTGCCAGCAGCTTGGAGGGGACAGGAGACTACGAGCAGTACGTC. Its translation is CASSLEGTGDYEQYV.

Only one count was recorded for this clone. This rearrangement joins TRBV11-2 to TRBJ2-4; 11 nucleotides line up with TRBD1. The CDR3 length is 12 residues. Germline V gene sequence: CDR1 SGHAT, CDR2 FQNNGV. This CDR3 is CAAGQGENIQYF. For the CDR3, the DNA is TGTGCGGCGGGACAGGGGGAAAACATTCAGTACTTC.

The V and J genes are TRBV29-1 and TRBJ1-1; 9 nucleotides match TRBD1. This CDR3 spans 13 amino acids. Trimming at V came to 6 bases and at J to 0 bases, leaving 2 bases not matched to a gene. Germline CDR1 is SQVTM and CDR2 is ANQGSEA. The CDR3 region is CSVGQGLNTEAFF. The CDR3, as DNA: TGCAGCGTGGGACAGGGCCTGAACACTGAAGCTTTCTTT.

This rearrangement joins TRBV7-8 to TRBJ2-1; D may be TRBD1 (6 bases). Deletions cut 4 bases from V and 5 bases from J, with 12 bases between. Germline V gives CDR1 SGHVS, CDR2 FQNEAQ. This CDR3 contains 14 residues. CDR3 region: CASSSNRVDNEQFF. The CDR3 DNA follows: TGTGCCAGCAGCTCTAACAGGGTTGACAATGAGCAGTTCTTC.

The V call is TRBV10-3, the J call TRBJ1-1, with TRBD1 matching over 8 bases. The CDR3 loop spans 17 amino acids. Per germline, CDR1 ENHRY and CDR2 SYGVKD. With 0 bases clipped from V and 0 bases from J, the junction kept 6 bases outside the gene matches. The CDR3 DNA reads TGTGCCATCAGTGAGTCGAGACAGGGGCGCATGAACACTGAAGCTTTCTTT. Protein sequence: CAISESRQGRMNTEAFF.

This chain uses TRBV6-5 with TRBJ1-1; D not resolved. CDR1 and CDR2 from the germline V gene are MNHEY and SVGAGI. The CDR3 is 14 residues long. Trimming removed 2 bases at V and 4 bases at J, with 11 bases between. The CDR3 nucleotides read TGTGCCAGCAGTTACGGAGGGTTGGGCACTGAAGCTTTCTTT. Its protein product is CASSYGGLGTEAFF.

This CDR3 reads CASSLGEQGTTGELFF. CDR3 DNA sequence: TGCGCCAGCAGCTTGGGCGAGCAGGGTACCACCGGGGAGCTGTTTTTT. The chain employs TRBV5-1 and TRBJ2-2; tentative D call: TRBD1 (5 bases). Germline lookup yields CDR1 SGHRS and CDR2 YFSETQ. Trimming shortened V by 0 bases and J by 4 bases, and 13 bases separated the two germline ends. This CDR3 contains 16 residues.

This chain links TRBV27 with TRBJ1-1; no firm D call. V lost 3 bases, J lost 5 bases, and 10 bases lay in between. The germline CDR1 and CDR2 sequences are MNHEY and SMNVEV (reference sequence). There are 13 residues in the CDR3. CDR3 sequence: CASSLAAWTEAFF. CDR3 in DNA: TGTGCCAGCAGTTTGGCGGCTTGGACTGAAGCTTTCTTT.

The genes are TRBV19 and TRBJ1-5, with 12 bases that match TRBD1. The V gene end was trimmed by 7 bases and the J gene end by 9 bases; junction bases not matched to a gene: 7. CDR1 is LNHDA, CDR2 SQIVND, per germline (reference sequence). CDR3 length: 14 amino acids. CDR3 in amino acids: CASTGQGAGSPQHF. DNA for the CDR3: TGTGCCAGTACGGGACAGGGGGCAGGGTCGCCCCAGCATTTT.